Listed here is a single T cell receptor beta chain. Data came from immunoSEQ multiplex PCR; TCRdb stores just in-frame clones and leaves some out. The data hold more than 65,000 clones, with over 95% observed a single time. Germline V CDR1 and CDR2: MDHEN, SYDVKM. This CDR3 comprises 12 residues. The germline V and J ends were trimmed by 3 bases and 3 bases, with 5 bases remaining between them. This sample is drawn from a study of technical replicates of blood from a few donors. Sequenced input: T cells isolated from PBMCs. The chain joins TRBV28 to TRBJ1-2, with D unclear. The source of this sequence is a human donor in good health. The CDR3 sequence is CASSFQDYGYTF. As DNA, the CDR3 is TGTGCCAGCAGTTTTCAGGACTATGGCTACACCTTC.